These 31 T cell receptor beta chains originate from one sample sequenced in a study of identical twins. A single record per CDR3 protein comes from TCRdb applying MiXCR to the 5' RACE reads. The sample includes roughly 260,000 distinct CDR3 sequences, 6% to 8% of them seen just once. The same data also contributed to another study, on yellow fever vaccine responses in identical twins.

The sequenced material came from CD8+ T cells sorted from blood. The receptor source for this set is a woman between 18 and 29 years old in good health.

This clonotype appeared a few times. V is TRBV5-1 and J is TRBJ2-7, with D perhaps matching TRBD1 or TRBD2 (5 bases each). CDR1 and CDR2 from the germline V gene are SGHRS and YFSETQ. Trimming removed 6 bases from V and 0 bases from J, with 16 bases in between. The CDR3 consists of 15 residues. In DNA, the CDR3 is TGCGCCAGCACTGCGTGGGGACCAAGCTCCTACGAGCAGTACGTC. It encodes CASTAWGPSSYEQYV.

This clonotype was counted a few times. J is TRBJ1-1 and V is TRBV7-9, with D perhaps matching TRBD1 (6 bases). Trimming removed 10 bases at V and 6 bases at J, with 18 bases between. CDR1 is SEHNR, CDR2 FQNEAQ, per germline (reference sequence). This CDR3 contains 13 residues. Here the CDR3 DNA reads TGTGCCATCCGACAGGAGGTAACGGCTGAAGCTTTCTTT. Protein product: CAIRQEVTAEAFF.

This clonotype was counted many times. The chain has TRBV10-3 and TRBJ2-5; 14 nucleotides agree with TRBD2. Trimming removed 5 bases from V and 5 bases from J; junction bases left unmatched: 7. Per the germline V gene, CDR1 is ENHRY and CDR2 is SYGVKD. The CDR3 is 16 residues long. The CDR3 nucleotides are TGTGCCATCAGTACCGGGACTAGCGGGAGTCAGGAGACCCAGTACTTC. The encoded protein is CAISTGTSGSQETQYF.

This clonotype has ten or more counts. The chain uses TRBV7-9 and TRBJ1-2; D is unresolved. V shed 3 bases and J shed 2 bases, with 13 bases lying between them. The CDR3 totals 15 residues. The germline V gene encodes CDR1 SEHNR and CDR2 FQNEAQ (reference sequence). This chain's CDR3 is CASSLRTDGNYGYTF. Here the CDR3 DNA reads TGTGCCAGCAGCTTGAGGACTGATGGGAACTATGGCTACACCTTC.

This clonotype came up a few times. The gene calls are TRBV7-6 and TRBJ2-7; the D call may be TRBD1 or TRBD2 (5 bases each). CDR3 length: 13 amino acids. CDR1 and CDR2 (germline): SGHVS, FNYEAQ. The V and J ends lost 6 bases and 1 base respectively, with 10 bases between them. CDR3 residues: CASSVGESYEQYF. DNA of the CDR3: TGTGCCAGCAGTGTAGGGGAGTCCTACGAGCAGTACTTC.

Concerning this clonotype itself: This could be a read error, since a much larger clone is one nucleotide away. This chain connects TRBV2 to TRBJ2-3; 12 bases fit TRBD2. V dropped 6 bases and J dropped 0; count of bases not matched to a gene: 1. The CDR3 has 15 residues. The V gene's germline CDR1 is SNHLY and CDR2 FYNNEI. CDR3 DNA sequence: TGTGCCAGCAGAGGGACTAGCGGGAGCACAGATACGCAGTATTTT. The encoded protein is CASRGTSGSTDTQYF.

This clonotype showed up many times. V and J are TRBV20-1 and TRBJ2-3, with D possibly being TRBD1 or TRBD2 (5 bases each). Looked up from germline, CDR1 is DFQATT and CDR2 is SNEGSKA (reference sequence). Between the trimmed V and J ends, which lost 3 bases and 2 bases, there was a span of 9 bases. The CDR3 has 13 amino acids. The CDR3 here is CSASGTNTDTQYF. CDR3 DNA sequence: TGCAGTGCTAGCGGGACCAACACAGATACGCAGTATTTT.

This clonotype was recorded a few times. Here the CDR3 DNA reads TGTGCCAGCTCACCACCGGGAGGTCGGGAGGACGCGGTCACCGGGGAGCTGTTTTTT. Its translation is CASSPPGGREDAVTGELFF. The V gene is TRBV18, the J gene TRBJ2-2; 7 nucleotides match TRBD2. CDR1 is KGHSH, CDR2 LQKENI, per germline. This CDR3 region has 19 residues. With 0 bases clipped from V and 4 bases from J, the junction kept 14 bases outside the gene matches.

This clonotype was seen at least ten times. CDR3 DNA sequence: TGTGCCAGCAGTTTTACGGACACTGAAGCTTTCTTT. This gives the protein CASSFTDTEAFF. The rearrangement links TRBV9 to TRBJ1-1; no clear D. The germline V gene has CDR1 SGDLS and CDR2 YYNGEE. Trimming stripped 5 bases from V and 3 bases from J, with 8 bases between. The CDR3 extends over 12 amino acids.

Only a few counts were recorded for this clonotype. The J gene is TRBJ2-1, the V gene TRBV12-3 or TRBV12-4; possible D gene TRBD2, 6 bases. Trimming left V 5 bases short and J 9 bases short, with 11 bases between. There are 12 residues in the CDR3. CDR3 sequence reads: CASSGGWGEQFF. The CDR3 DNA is TGTGCCAGCAGTGGGGGGTGGGGTGAGCAGTTCTTC.

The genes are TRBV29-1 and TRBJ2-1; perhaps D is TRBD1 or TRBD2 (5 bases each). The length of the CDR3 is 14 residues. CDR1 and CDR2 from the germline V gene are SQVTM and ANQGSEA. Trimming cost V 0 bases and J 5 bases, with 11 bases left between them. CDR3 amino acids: CSVEELGRDNEQFF. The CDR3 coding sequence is TGCAGCGTTGAAGAGCTGGGACGCGACAATGAGCAGTTCTTC.

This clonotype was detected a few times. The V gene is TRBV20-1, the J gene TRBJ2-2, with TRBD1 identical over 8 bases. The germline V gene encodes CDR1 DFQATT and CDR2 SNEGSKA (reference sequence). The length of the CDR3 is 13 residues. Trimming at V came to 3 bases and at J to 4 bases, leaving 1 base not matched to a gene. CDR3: CSARTGVTGELFF. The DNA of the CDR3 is TGCAGTGCTAGGACAGGGGTCACCGGGGAGCTGTTTTTT.

The CDR3 nucleotides read TGTGCCAGCAGTGAAGCCGGGGGAGGGCGTACAGATACGCAGTATTTT. Protein: CASSEAGGGRTDTQYF. The J gene is TRBJ2-3, the V gene TRBV2, with 7 bases that match TRBD2. Germline-derived CDR1 and CDR2 are SNHLY and FYNNEI. Losses at the gene ends were 0 bases for V and 3 bases for J; bases not matched to a gene: 6. The CDR3 length is 16 residues.

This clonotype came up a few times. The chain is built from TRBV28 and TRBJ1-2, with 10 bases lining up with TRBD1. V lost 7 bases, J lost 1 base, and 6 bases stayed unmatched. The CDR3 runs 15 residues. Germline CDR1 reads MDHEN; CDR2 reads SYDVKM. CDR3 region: CASISGDRGNYGYTF. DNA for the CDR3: TGTGCCAGCATTTCCGGGGACAGGGGTAACTATGGCTACACCTTC.

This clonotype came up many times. The CDR3 region has the DNA TGTGCCAGCAGTTTACAACAGTGGGGCAATGAGCAGTTCTTC. Residues: CASSLQQWGNEQFF. The chain recombines TRBV27 with TRBJ2-1; D gene uncertain. Germline assignment: CDR1 MNHEY and CDR2 SMNVEV (reference sequence). This CDR3 has 14 amino acids. The ends were cut back, 2 bases at V and 6 bases at J, with 11 bases in the middle.

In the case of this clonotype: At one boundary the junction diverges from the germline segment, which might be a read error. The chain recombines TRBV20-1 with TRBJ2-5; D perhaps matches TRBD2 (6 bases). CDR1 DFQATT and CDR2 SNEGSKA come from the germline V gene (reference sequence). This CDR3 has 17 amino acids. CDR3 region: CCARAVRLAGSQETQYF. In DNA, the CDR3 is TGCTGTGCTAGAGCGGTGAGACTGGCGGGGAGCCAAGAGACCCAGTACTTC.

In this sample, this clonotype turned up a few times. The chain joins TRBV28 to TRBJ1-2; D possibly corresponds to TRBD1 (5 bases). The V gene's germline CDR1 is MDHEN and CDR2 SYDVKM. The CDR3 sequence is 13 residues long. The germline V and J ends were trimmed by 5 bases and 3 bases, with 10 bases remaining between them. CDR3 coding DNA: TGTGCCAGCAGTGACAGTTCCTACTATGGCTACACCTTC. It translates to CASSDSSYYGYTF.

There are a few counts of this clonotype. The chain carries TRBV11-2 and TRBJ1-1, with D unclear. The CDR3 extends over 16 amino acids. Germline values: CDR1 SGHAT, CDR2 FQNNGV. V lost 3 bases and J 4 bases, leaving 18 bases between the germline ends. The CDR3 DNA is TGTGCCAGCAGCTTTATGGCCCCCGGGAGGGCCACTGAAGCTTTCTTT. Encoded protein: CASSFMAPGRATEAFF.

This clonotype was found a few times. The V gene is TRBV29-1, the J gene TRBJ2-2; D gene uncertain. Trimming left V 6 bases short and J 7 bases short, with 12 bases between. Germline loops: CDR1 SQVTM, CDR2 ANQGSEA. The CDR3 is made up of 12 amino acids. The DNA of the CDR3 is TGCAGCGTAGCCAGCAGGCACGGGGAGCTGTTTTTT. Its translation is CSVASRHGELFF.

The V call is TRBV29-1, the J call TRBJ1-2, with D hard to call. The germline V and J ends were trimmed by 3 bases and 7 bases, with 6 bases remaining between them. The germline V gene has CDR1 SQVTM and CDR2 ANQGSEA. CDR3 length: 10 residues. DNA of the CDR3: TGCAGCGTTGACGAGGGTGGCTACACCTTC. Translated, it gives CSVDEGGYTF.

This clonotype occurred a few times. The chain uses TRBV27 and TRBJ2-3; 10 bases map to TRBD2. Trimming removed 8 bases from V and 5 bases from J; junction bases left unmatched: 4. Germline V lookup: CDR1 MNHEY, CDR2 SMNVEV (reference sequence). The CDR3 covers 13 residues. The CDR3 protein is CASGLAAKDTQYF. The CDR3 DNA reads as TGTGCCAGCGGACTAGCGGCGAAAGATACGCAGTATTTT.

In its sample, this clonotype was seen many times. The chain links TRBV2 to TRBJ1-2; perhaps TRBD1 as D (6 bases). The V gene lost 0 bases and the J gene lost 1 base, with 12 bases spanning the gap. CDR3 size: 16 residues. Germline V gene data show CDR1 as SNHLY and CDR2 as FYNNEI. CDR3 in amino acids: CASSEAIGGHNYGYTF. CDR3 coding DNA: TGTGCCAGCAGTGAAGCGATCGGGGGGCATAACTATGGCTACACCTTC.

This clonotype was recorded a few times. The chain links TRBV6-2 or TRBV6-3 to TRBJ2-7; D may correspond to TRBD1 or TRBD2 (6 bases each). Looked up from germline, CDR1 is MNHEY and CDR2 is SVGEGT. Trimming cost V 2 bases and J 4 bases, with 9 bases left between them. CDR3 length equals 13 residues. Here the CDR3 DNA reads TGTGCCAGCAGTTACGGGGGGCTTTACGAGCAGTACGTC. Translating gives CASSYGGLYEQYV.

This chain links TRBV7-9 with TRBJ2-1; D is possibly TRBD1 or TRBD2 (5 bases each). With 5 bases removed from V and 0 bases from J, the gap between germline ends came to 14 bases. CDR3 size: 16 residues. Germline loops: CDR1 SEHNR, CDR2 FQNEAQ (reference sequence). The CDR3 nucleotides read TGTGCCAGCAGCCATCGGGACGGAAGCTCCTACAATGAGCAGTTCTTC. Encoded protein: CASSHRDGSSYNEQFF. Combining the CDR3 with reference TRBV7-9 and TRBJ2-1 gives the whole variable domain DTGVSQNPRHKITKRGQNVTFRCDPISEHNRLYWYRQTLGQGPEFLTYFQNEAQLEKSRLLSDRFSAERPKGSFSTLEIQRTEQGDSAMYLCASSHRDGSSYNEQFFGPGTRLTVL.

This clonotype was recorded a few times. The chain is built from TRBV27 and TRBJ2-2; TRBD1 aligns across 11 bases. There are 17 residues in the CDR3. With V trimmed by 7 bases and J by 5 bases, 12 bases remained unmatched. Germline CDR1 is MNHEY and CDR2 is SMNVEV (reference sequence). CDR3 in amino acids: CASTYYGQGASTGELFF. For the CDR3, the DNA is TGTGCCAGCACTTATTATGGACAGGGGGCGAGTACCGGGGAGCTGTTTTTT.

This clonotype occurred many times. CDR3: CASSLVGTKNIQYF. In DNA, the CDR3 is TGTGCCAGCAGTTTAGTAGGCACCAAAAACATTCAGTACTTC. V and J are TRBV28 and TRBJ2-4, with D uncertain. The CDR3 sequence is 14 residues long. CDR1 and CDR2 (germline): MDHEN, SYDVKM. Trimming left V 2 bases short and J 2 bases short, with 7 bases between.

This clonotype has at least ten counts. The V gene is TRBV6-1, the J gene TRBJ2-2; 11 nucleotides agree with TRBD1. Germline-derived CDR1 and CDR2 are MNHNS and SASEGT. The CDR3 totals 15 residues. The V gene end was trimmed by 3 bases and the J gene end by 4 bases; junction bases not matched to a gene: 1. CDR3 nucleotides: TGTGCCAGCAGTGACGGACAGGGGGCCACCGGGGAGCTGTTTTTT. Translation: CASSDGQGATGELFF.

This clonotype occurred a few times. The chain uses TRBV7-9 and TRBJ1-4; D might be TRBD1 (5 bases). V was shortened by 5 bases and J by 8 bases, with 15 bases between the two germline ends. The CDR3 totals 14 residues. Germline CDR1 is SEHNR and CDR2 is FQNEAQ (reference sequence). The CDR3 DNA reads TGTGCCAGCAGCACAGATGACAGTCGCGAAAAACTGTTTTTT. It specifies CASSTDDSREKLFF. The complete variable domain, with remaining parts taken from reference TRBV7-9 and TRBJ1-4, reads DTGVSQNPRHKITKRGQNVTFRCDPISEHNRLYWYRQTLGQGPEFLTYFQNEAQLEKSRLLSDRFSAERPKGSFSTLEIQRTEQGDSAMYLCASSTDDSREKLFFGSGTQLSVL.

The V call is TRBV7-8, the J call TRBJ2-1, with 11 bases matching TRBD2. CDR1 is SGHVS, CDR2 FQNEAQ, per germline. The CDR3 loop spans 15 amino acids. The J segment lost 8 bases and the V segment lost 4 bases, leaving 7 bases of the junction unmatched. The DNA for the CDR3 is TGTGCCAGCAGCTCCCTACTAGCGGGGGCATATGAGCAGTTCTTC. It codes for CASSSLLAGAYEQFF.

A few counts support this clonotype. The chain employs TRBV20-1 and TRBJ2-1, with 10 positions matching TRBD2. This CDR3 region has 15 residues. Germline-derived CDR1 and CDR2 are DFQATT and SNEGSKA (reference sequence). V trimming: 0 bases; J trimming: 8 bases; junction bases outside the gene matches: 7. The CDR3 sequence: CSARDPLAGVDEQFF. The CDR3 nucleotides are TGCAGTGCTAGAGATCCCCTAGCGGGAGTTGATGAGCAGTTCTTC.

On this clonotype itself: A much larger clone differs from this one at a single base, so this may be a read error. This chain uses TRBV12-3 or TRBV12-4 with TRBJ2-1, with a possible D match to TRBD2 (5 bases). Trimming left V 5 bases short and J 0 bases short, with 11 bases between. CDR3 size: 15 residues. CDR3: CASSPGLNSYNEQFF. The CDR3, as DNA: TGTGCCAGCAGTCCTGGACTTAACTCCTACAATGAGCAGTTCTTC.